This T cell receptor (beta chain) was sequenced during a study of cytomegalovirus exposure and HLA in healthy donors. Unrecorded immune exposure was likely among donors, who were nominally healthy when sampled. CDR1 is MNHNS, CDR2 SASEGT, per germline. The CDR3 spans 13 residues. After removal of 7 bases from V and 9 bases from J, the junction contained 11 bases not matched to a gene. With respect to this clone: The antigen is undetermined.

Study results and caveats: Excluded: some indistinguishable V segments such as TRBV6-2 and TRBV6-3. Later, TCR association rates were found to vary by HLA locus, highest for DRB1 and lowest for HLA-C. The majority of TCR sequences were rare, yet some public TCRs appeared in many donors.

With 60 Vbeta and 13 Jbeta primers, the PCR was carried out. Clones were read by immunoSEQ multiplex PCR, and TCRdb kept only the in-frame ones, dropping some. The data contain fewer than 85,000 clones, roughly 72% of them seen just once; the ten biggest clones take up more than 8%. The TCR comes from a man in his forties in good health and CMV-seropositive. Sequenced sample: PBMCs. The genes are TRBV6-1 and TRBJ1-1, with 7 bases fitting TRBD1. The CDR3 loop is CASTTGRLRQAFF. Here the CDR3 DNA reads TGTGCCAGCACGACAGGGCGGCTTCGGCAAGCTTTCTTT.